Below, 10 T cell receptor beta chains from the same sample are listed, as sequenced in a study of T cells in Graves' hyperthyroidism and ophthalmopathy. The CDR3 regions of TCR beta were amplified from RNA transcripts. The TCR CDR3 was amplified in a first-round RT-PCR using the HTBI primer set. TCRdb ran MiXCR on the multiplex PCR reads and lists one entry per CDR3 protein. The sample shows about 290,000 distinct CDR3 sequences, over 15% of them seen only once. The sample consisted of blood. These receptors originate from a man aged 25 to 45 with Graves' hyperthyroidism.

The chain has TRBV28 and TRBJ1-1; 7 nucleotides agree with TRBD1. The CDR3 runs 13 residues. J lost 4 bases, V lost 4 bases, and 3 bases had no gene match. Germline loops: CDR1 MDHEN, CDR2 SYDVKM. DNA of the CDR3: TGTGCCAGCAGTTCCAGACAGGGCACTGAAGCTTTCTTT. This sequence encodes CASSSRQGTEAFF.

This clonotype was counted at least ten times. V is TRBV12-3 or TRBV12-4 and J is TRBJ1-5, with D maybe TRBD1 (6 bases). Trimming stripped 3 bases from V and 7 bases from J, with 13 bases between. The CDR3 contains 14 residues. The CDR3 here is CASSFRQGRQPQHF. In DNA, the CDR3 is TGTGCCAGCAGTTTTCGGCAGGGGAGGCAGCCCCAGCATTTT.

This clonotype appeared many times. The V and J genes are TRBV30 and TRBJ2-7; tentative D call: TRBD1 (5 bases). CDR3 length: 15 amino acids. V gave up 2 bases and J gave up 1 base, with 15 bases separating them. Looked up from germline, CDR1 is GTSNPN and CDR2 is SVGIG (reference sequence). The CDR3 loop reads CAWSRVTGDSYEQYF. CDR3 in DNA: TGTGCCTGGAGTAGGGTAACAGGTGATTCCTACGAGCAGTACTTC.

Concerning this clonotype: Being one base from a much bigger clone, this may be a read error. This chain joins TRBV5-1 and TRBJ1-1, with 7 bases that match TRBD1. CDR3 length: 15 amino acids. Germline CDR1 and CDR2: SGHRS and YFSETQ. This chain's CDR3 is CANSSQGGVNTEAFF. The CDR3 nucleotides read TGCGCCAACAGCTCCCAGGGGGGGGTGAACACTGAAGCTTTCTTT.

The V gene is TRBV20-1, the J gene TRBJ2-7; a possible D gene is TRBD1 (5 bases). This CDR3 contains 14 residues. Trimming stripped 3 bases from V and 4 bases from J, with 16 bases between. In germline, CDR1 is DFQATT, CDR2 SNEGSKA (reference sequence). The DNA for the CDR3 is TGCAGTGCTAGGCCTGGGGCGAGGAGTTACGAGCAGTACTTC. Its protein is CSARPGARSYEQYF.

The chain combines TRBV12-3 or TRBV12-4 with TRBJ1-4; no clear D. Trimming removed 5 bases from V and 8 bases from J, with 12 bases in between. This CDR3 has 13 amino acids. The DNA of the CDR3 is TGTGCCAGCAGTGGCCGCAGAGGGGAAAAACTGTTTTTT. The encoded protein is CASSGRRGEKLFF.

This clonotype was detected many times. The CDR3 region has the DNA TGTGCCATACAAGCTGGTGTCTACGAGCAGTACTTC. The encoded protein is CAIQAGVYEQYF. This chain joins TRBV2 and TRBJ2-7, with no clear D. There are 12 residues in the CDR3. Germline values: CDR1 SNHLY, CDR2 FYNNEI. V lost 10 bases and J lost 3, with 13 bases in between.

This clonotype is a singleton in its sample. The chain uses TRBV10-2 and TRBJ1-5; 8 nucleotides line up with TRBD1. J lost 7 bases, V lost 5 bases, and 7 bases had no gene match. The CDR3 is 14 amino acids. Germline CDR1 and CDR2: WSHSY and SAAADI. CDR3 DNA: TGCGCCAGCAGTCAGGCAGGGGGCGTCCAGCCCCAGCATTTT. Translating gives CASSQAGGVQPQHF.

This rearrangement joins TRBV3-1 to TRBJ2-2, with a tentative D call TRBD2 (5 bases). The CDR3 has 18 residues. CDR1 is LGHDT and CDR2 is YNNKEL in the germline V gene (reference sequence). Trimming removed 1 base from V and 5 bases from J, with 20 bases in between. The CDR3 DNA follows: TGTGCCAGCAGCCAAGGTTCTAGCCTGGAGCTCGGGACCGGGGAGCTGTTTTTT. This sequence encodes CASSQGSSLELGTGELFF.

This clonotype occurred many times. This rearrangement joins TRBV24-1 to TRBJ2-3; D remains ambiguous. This CDR3 comprises 13 residues. Germline V CDR1 and CDR2: KGHDR, SFDVKD. V lost 4 bases, J lost 6 bases, and 10 bases lay in between. CDR3 sequence: CATSEGSGDTQYF. For the CDR3, the DNA is TGTGCCACCAGTGAGGGGTCCGGGGATACGCAGTATTTT.